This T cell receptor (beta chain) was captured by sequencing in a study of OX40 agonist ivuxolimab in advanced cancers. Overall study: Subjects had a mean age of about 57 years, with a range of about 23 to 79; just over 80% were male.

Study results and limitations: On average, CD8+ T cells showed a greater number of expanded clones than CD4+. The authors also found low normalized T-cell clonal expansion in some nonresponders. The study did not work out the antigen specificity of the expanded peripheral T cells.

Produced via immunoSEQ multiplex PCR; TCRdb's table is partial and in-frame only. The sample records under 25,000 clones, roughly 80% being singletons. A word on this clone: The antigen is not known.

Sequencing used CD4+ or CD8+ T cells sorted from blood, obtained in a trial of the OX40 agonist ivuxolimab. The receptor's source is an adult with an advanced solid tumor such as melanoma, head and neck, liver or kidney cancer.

The CDR3 DNA reads as TGTGCCAGCAGCTTAGTTGACGGTTATTTCTCTGGGGCCAACGTCCTGACTTTC. It encodes CASSLVDGYFSGANVLTF. V usage is TRBV7-8 and J usage is TRBJ2-6; D gene ambiguous. V lost 1 base and J lost 0, with 13 bases in between. This CDR3 region has 18 residues. Germline CDR1 SGHVS, CDR2 FQNEAQ. Combining the CDR3 with reference TRBV7-8 and TRBJ2-6 gives the whole variable domain GAGVSQSPRYKVAKRGQDVALRCDPISGHVSLFWYQQALGQGPEFLTYFQNEAQLDKSGLPSDRFFAERPEGSVSTLKIQRTQQEDSAVYLCASSLVDGYFSGANVLTFGAGSRLTVL.